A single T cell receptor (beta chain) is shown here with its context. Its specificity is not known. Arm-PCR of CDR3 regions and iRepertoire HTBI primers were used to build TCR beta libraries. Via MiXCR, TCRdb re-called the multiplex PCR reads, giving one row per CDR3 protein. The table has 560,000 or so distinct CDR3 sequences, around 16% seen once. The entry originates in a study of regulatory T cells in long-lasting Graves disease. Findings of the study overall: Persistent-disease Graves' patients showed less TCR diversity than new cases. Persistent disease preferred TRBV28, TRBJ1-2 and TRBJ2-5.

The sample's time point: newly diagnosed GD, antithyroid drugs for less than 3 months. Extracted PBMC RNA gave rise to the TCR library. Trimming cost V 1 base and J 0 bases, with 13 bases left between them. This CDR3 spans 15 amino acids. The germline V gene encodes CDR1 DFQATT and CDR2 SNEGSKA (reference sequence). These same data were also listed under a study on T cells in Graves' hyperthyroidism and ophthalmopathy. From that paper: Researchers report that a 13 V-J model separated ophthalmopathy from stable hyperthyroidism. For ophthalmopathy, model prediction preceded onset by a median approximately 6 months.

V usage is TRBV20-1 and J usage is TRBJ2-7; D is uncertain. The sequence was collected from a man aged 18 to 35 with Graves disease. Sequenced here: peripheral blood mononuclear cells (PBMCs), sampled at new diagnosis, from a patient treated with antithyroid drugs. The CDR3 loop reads CSARAKPGFSYEQYF. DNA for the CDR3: TGCAGTGCTAGAGCGAAGCCAGGATTCTCCTACGAGCAGTACTTC.